This TCR beta chain emerged from a study of T-cell memory formation after mild COVID-19. Study conclusions and caveats: SARS-CoV-2 specificity of second-wave clones peaking day 37 was unconfirmed. Contracting CD4+ clones lay largely in CM and EM, with CD8+ ones residing in EMRA. Balance between CD4 and CD8 was seen in clones contracting day 15 to 85, and a CD4+ lean was seen in later expanders.

Constant-segment primers and 5'RACE yielded cDNA libraries for TCR alpha and TCR beta, each carrying sample barcodes and UMIs. Each CDR3 protein is one row after TCRdb ran MiXCR on the 5' RACE reads. The top ten hold around 13% of the sample, which has under 400,000 distinct CDR3 sequences, 20% to 25% seen once. Turning to this clonotype: Its specificity is unknown.

Germline lookup yields CDR1 SGDLS and CDR2 YYNGEE. J lost 2 bases, V lost 3 bases, and 5 bases had no gene match. This CDR3 spans 14 amino acids. V usage is TRBV9 and J usage is TRBJ2-7; 7 bases fit TRBD1. This sequence was found in an adult woman who had mild COVID-19 (a few samples of this study predate the infection). Cell type and time point are not known. Sequencing input: PBMCs or a T cell subset sorted from them (not recorded which). In nucleotides, the CDR3 is TGTGCCAGCAGCGATACAGGGGAAACCTACGAGCAGTACTTC. Its protein product is CASSDTGETYEQYF.